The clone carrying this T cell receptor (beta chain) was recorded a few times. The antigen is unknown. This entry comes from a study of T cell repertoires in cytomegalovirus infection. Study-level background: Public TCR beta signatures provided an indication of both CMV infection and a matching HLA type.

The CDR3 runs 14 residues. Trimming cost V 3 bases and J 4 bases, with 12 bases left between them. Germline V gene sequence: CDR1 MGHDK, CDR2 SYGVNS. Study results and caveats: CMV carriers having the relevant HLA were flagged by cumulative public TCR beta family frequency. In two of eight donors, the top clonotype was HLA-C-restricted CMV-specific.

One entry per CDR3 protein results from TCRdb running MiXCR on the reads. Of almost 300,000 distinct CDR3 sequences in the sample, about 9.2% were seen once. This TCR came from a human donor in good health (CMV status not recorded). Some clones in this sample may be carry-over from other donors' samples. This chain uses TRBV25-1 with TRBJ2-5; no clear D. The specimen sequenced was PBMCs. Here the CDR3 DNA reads TGTGCCAGCAGTGAGAGTTCAGGAGTAGAGACCCAGTACTTC. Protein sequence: CASSESSGVETQYF.